This T cell receptor beta chain was captured in a study of blood T cell repertoires in COVID-19. Study-level background: The study drew acute and convalescent COVID-19 samples from the United States, Italy and Spain.

The repertoire was sequenced with immunoSEQ multiplex PCR; TCRdb's copy has only in-frame clones and lacks some. The sample lists 250,000 to 300,000 clones, around 81% seen once, with over 2.5% in the top ten. Germline V gene data show CDR1 as SGHRS and CDR2 as YFSETQ. CDR3 length: 14 residues. Trimming removed 0 bases from V and 6 bases from J, with 10 bases in between. Sequencing input: peripheral blood. The sequence derives from a woman aged 55-69 years with active or convalescent COVID-19. The chain uses TRBV5-1 and TRBJ2-4, with D possibly TRBD2 on 5 matching bases. The CDR3 region has the DNA TGCGCCAGCAGCTTGGAGCGGTCGGTAAACATTCAGTACTTC. The encoded protein is CASSLERSVNIQYF. The variable domain in full, completed from reference TRBV5-1 and TRBJ2-4, reads KAGVTQTPRYLIKTRGQQVTLSCSPISGHRSVSWYQQTPGQGLQFLFEYFSETQRNKGNFPGRFSGRQFSNSRSEMNVSTLELGDSALYLCASSLERSVNIQYFGAGTRLSVL.